This TCR beta chain was identified in a study of beta chain features in type 1 diabetes. By way of CD45RO/CCR7/CD25/CD127/CD95/CD27, the CD4+ regulatory, stem cell-like memory, central memory and naive cells were sorted. What was sequenced were expressed TCRB transcripts, since all of the isolated RNA had been reverse transcribed. The protocol was immunoSEQ multiplex PCR, while the TCRdb copy is restricted to in-frame clones and leaves out a portion. The table lists about 900,000 clones, about a sixth of them singletons. Between the trimmed V and J ends, which lost 1 base and 10 bases, there was a span of 8 bases. In germline, CDR1 is LGHNA, CDR2 YNFKEQ. The CDR3 covers 12 residues.

This clonotype was sampled from a woman between 18 and 30 years old in good health. V usage is TRBV4-2 and J usage is TRBJ2-1; unclear D gene. Material for sequencing was naive CD4+ T cells from blood. This chain's CDR3 is CASSQAPPEQFF. CDR3 nucleotides: TGTGCCAGCAGCCAAGCGCCCCCGGAGCAGTTCTTC.